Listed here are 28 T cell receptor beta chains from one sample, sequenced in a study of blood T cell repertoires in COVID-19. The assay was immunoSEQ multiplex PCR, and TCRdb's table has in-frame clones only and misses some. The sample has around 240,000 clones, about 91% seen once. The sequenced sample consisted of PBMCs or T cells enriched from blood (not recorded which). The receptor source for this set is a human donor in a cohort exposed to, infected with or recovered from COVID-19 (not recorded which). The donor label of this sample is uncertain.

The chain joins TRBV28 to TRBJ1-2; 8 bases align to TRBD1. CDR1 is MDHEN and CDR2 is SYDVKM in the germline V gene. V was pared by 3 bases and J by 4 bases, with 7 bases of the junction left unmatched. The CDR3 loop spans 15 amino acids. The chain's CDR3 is CASSLWSGGSYGYTF. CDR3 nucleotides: TGTGCCAGCAGTTTGTGGTCAGGGGGCAGCTATGGCTACACCTTC.

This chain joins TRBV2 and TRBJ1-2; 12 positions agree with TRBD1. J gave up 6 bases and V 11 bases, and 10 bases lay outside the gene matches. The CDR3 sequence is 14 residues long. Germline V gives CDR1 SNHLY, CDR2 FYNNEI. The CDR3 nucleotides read TGTGCCTGCGCCCGGGACAGGGGGCTCGATGGCTACACCTTC. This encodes CACARDRGLDGYTF.

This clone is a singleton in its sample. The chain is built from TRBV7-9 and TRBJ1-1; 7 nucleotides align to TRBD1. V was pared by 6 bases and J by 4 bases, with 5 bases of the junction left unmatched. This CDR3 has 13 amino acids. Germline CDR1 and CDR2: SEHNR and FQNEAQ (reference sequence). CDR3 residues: CASSSGQVTEAFF. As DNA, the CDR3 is TGTGCCAGCAGTTCTGGACAGGTCACTGAAGCTTTCTTT.

CDR3 sequence (DNA): TGTGCAGGAGGAGGTTATAATTCACCCCTCCACTTT. Protein sequence: CAGGGYNSPLHF. The V call is TRBV10-3, the J call TRBJ1-6; D is unclear. The CDR3 spans 12 residues. The germline V gene has CDR1 ENHRY and CDR2 SYGVKD.

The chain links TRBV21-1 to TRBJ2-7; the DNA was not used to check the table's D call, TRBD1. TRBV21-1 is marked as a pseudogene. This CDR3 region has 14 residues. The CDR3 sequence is CASSKAGQGGSPHF. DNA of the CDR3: TGTGCCAGCAGCAAAGCCGGACAGGGGGGTTCCCCGCACTTC.

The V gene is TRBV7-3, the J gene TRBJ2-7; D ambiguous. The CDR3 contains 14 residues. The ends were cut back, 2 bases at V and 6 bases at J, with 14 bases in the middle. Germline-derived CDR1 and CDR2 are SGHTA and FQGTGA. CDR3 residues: CASSLGQISGEQYF. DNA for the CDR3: TGTGCCAGCAGCTTAGGGCAGATTTCTGGCGAGCAGTACTTC.

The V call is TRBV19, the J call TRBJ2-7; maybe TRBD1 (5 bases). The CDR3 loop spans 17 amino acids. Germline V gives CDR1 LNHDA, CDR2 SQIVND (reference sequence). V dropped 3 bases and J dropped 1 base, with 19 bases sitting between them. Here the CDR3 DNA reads TGTGCCAGTAGTATTAGTTCTTTTCCCCGACAGTCCTACGAGCAGTACTTC. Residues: CASSISSFPRQSYEQYF.

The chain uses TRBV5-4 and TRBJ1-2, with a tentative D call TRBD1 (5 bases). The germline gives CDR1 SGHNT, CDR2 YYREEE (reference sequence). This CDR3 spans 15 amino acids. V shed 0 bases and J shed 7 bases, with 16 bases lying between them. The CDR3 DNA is TGTGCCAGCAGCTTGGGGCGGCAGGGCACGGGTGGCTACACCTTC. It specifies CASSLGRQGTGGYTF.

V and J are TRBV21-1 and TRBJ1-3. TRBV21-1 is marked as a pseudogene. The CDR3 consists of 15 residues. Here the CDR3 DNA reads TGTGCCAGCAGCAAGGGGTCGGGGACTGGAAACACCATATATTTT. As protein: CASSKGSGTGNTIYF.

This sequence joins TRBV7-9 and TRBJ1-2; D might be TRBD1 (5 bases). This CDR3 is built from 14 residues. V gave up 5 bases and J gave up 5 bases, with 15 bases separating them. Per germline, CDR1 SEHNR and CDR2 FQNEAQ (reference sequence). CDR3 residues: CASSGGTEMYGYTF. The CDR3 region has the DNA TGTGCCAGCAGCGGGGGGACGGAGATGTATGGCTACACCTTC.

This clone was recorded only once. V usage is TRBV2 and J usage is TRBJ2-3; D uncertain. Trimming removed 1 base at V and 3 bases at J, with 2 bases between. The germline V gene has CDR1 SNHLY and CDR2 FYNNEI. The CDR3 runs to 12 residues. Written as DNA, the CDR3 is TGTGCCAGCAGTGAAGTAACAGATACGCAGTATTTT. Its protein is CASSEVTDTQYF.

The CDR3 coding sequence is TGTGCCAGCAGCTCCGGGGGTGGACTGAATGAAAAACTGTTTTTT. Encoded protein: CASSSGGGLNEKLFF. The gene calls are TRBV7-2 and TRBJ1-4; TRBD1 might be the D (5 bases). CDR3 length: 15 residues. V dropped 4 bases and J dropped 5 bases, with 14 bases sitting between them. Looked up from germline, CDR1 is SGHTA and CDR2 is FQGNSA.

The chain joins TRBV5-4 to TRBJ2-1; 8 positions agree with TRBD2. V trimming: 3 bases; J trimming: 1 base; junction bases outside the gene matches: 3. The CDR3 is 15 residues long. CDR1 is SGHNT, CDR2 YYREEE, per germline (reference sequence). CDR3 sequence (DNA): TGTGCCAGCAGCTCGGGGGGGCGATCCTACAATGAGCAGTTCTTC. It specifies CASSSGGRSYNEQFF.

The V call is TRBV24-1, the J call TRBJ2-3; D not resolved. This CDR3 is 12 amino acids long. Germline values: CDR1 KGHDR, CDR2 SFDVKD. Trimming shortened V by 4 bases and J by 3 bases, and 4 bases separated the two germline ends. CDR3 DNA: TGTGCCACCAGTGAACGGACAGATACGCAGTATTTT. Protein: CATSERTDTQYF.

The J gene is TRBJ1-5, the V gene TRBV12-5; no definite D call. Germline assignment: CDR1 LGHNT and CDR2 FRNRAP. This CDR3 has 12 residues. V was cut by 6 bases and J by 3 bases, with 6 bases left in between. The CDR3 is CASGSVNQPQHF. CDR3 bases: TGTGCTAGTGGCTCGGTCAATCAGCCCCAGCATTTT.

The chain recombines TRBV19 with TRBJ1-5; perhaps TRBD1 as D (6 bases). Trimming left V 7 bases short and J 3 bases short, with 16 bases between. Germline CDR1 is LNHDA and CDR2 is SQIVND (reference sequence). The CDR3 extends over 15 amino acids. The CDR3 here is CASIQGGADNQPQHF. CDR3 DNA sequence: TGTGCCAGTATTCAAGGGGGGGCGGACAATCAGCCCCAGCATTTT.

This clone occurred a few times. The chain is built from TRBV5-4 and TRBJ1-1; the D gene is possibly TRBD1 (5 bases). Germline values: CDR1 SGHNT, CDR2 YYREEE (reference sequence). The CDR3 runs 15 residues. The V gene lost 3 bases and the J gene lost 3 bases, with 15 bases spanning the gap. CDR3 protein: CASSSGWGEYTEAFF. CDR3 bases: TGTGCCAGCAGCTCTGGCTGGGGGGAGTACACTGAAGCTTTCTTT. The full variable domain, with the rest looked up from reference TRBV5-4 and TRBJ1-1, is ETGVTQSPTHLIKTRGQQVTLRCSSQSGHNTVSWYQQALGQGPQFIFQYYREEENGRGNFPPRFSGLQFPNYSSELNVNALELDDSALYLCASSSGWGEYTEAFFGQGTRLTVV.

CDR3 amino acids: CSASQGLDGGYTF. The CDR3 bases are TGCAGTGCTAGTCAGGGGCTGGATGGTGGCTACACCTTC. The rearrangement joins TRBV20-1 to TRBJ1-2; D may be TRBD1 (6 bases). The CDR3 is 13 amino acids. In germline, CDR1 is DFQATT, CDR2 SNEGSKA (reference sequence). Deletions cut 3 bases from V and 7 bases from J, with 15 bases between.

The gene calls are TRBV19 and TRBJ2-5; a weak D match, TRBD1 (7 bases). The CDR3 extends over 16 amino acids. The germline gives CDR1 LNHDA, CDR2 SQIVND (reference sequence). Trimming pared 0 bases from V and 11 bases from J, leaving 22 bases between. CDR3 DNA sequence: TGTGCCAGTAGTATAGAGGGGGGACAGAGACCAACCAGACAGTACTTC. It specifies CASSIEGGQRPTRQYF.

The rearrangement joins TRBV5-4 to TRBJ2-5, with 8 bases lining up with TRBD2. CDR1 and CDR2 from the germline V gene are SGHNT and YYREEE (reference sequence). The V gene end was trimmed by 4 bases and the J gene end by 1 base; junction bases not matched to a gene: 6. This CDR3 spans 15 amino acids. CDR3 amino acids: CASSPAGGRQETQYF. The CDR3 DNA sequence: TGTGCCAGCAGCCCCGCGGGGGGCCGCCAAGAGACCCAGTACTTC.

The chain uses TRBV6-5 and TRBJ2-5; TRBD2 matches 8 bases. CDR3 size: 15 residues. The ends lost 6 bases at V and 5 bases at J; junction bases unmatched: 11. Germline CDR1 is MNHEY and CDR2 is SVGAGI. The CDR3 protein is CASRPLTSVGETQYF. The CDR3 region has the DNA TGTGCCAGCAGACCTCTGACTAGCGTGGGGGAGACCCAGTACTTC.

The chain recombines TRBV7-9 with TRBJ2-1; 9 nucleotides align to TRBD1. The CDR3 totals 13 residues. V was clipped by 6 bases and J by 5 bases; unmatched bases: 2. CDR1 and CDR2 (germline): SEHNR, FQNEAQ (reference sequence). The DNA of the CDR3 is TGTGCCAGCAGGTGGACAGGGGACAATGAGCAGTTCTTC. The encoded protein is CASRWTGDNEQFF.

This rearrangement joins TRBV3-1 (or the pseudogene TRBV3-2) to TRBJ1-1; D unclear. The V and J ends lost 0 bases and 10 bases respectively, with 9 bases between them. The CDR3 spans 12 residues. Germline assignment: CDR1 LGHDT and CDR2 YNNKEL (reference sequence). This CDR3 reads CASSQEDRGAFF. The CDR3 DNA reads TGTGCCAGCAGCCAAGAAGACCGAGGAGCTTTCTTT.

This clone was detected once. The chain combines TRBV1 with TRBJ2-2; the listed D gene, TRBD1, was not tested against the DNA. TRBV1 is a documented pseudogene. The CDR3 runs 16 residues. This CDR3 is CTSSAIDPTGSGELFF. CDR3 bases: TGCACCAGCAGTGCAATCGACCCGACAGGCTCCGGGGAGCTGTTTTTT.

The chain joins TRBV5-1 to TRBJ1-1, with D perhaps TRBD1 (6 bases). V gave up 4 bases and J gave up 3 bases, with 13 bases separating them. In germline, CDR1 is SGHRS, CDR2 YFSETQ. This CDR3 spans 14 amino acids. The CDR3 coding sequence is TGCGCCAGCAGCGTCGAGGGGGGGTACACTGAAGCTTTCTTT. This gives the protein CASSVEGGYTEAFF.

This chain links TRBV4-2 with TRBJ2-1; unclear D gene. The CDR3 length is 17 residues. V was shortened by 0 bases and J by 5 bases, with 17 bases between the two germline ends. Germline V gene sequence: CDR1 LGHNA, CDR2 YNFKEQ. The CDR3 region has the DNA TGTGCCAGCAGCCAAGAATTGGTCACATCCGCCCACAATGAGCAGTTCTTC. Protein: CASSQELVTSAHNEQFF.

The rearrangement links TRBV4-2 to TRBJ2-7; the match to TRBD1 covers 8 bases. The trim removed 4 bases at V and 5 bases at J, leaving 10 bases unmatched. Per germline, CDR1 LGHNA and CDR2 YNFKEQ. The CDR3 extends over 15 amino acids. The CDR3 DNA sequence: TGTGCCAGCAGCCTCACGTCGGACAGGGTGAACGAGCAGTACTTC. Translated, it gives CASSLTSDRVNEQYF.

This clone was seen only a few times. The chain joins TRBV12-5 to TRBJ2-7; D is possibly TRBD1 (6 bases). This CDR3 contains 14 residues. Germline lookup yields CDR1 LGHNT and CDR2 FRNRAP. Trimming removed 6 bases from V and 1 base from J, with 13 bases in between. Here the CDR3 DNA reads TGTGCTAGTGGCTCCGGGACACTTTCCTACGAGCAGTACTTC. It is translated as CASGSGTLSYEQYF.